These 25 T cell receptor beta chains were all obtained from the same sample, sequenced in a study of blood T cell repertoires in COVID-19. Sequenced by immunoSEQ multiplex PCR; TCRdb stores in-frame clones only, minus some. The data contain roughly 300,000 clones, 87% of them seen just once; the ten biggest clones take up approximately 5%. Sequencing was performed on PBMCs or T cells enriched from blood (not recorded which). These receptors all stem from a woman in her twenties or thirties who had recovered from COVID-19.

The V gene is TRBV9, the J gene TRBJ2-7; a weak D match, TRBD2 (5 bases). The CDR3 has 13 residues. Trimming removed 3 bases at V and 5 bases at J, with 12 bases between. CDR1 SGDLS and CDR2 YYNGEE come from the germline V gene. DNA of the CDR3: TGTGCCAGCAGCGCTAGCCTGGGCGACGAGCAGTACTTC. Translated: CASSASLGDEQYF.

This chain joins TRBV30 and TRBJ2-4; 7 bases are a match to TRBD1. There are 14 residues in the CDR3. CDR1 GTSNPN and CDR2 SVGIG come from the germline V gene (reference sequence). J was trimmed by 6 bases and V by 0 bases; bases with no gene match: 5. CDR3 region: CAWSVQGIPNIQYF. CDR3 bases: TGTGCCTGGAGTGTACAGGGGATCCCAAACATTCAGTACTTC.

CDR3 in amino acids: CASSEADSITDTQYF. CDR3 in DNA: TGTGCCAGCAGTGAAGCGGACAGTATCACAGATACGCAGTATTTT. J is TRBJ2-3 and V is TRBV6-1, with D tentatively TRBD1 (6 bases). Germline assignment: CDR1 MNHNS and CDR2 SASEGT. Deletions cut 0 bases from V and 2 bases from J, with 9 bases between. This CDR3 comprises 15 residues.

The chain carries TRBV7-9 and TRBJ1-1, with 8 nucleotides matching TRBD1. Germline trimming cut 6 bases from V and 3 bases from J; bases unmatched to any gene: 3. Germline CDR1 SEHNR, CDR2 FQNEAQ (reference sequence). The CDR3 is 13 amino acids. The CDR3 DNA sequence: TGTGCCAGCAGGACAGGGGCTGACACTGAAGCTTTCTTT. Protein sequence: CASRTGADTEAFF. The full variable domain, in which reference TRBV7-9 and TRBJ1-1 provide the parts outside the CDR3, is DTGVSQNPRHKITKRGQNVTFRCDPISEHNRLYWYRQTLGQGPEFLTYFQNEAQLEKSRLLSDRFSAERPKGSFSTLEIQRTEQGDSAMYLCASRTGADTEAFFGQGTRLTVV.

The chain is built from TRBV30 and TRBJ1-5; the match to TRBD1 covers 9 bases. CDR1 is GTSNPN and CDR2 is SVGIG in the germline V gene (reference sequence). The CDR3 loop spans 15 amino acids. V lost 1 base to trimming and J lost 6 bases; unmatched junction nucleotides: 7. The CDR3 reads CAWSAPRTGVQPQHF. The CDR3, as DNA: TGTGCCTGGAGTGCACCAAGGACAGGGGTTCAGCCCCAGCATTTT.

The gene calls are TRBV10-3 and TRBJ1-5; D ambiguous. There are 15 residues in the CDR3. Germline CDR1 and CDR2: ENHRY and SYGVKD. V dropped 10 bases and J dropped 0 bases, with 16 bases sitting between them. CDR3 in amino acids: CASKTDINSNQPQHF. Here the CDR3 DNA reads TGTGCCAGCAAAACAGATATCAATAGCAATCAGCCCCAGCATTTT.

The chain's CDR3 is CASSLTGGTSEAFF. Here the CDR3 DNA reads TGTGCCAGCAGCTTGACAGGCGGAACAAGTGAAGCTTTCTTT. The rearrangement uses TRBV7-8 and TRBJ1-1; D perhaps matches TRBD1 (6 bases). V dropped 3 bases and J dropped 7 bases, with 15 bases sitting between them. CDR3 length: 14 amino acids. Germline lookup yields CDR1 SGHVS and CDR2 FQNEAQ.

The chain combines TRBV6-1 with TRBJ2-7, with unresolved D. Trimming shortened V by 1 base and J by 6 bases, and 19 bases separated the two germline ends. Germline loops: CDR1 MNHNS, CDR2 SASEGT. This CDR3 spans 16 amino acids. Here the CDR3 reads CASSEEPPGLGGEQYF. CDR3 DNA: TGTGCCAGCAGTGAAGAACCCCCGGGTCTGGGTGGCGAGCAGTACTTC.

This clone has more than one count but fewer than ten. The CDR3 DNA is TGTGCCAGCAGCCGGGAGACAACAATGAACACTGAAGCTTTCTTT. Translation gives CASSRETTMNTEAFF. J is TRBJ1-1 and V is TRBV11-1, with D hard to call. The germline CDR1 and CDR2 sequences are SGHAT and FQDESV (reference sequence). This CDR3 region has 15 residues. V lost 5 bases and J 0 bases, leaving 13 bases between the germline ends.

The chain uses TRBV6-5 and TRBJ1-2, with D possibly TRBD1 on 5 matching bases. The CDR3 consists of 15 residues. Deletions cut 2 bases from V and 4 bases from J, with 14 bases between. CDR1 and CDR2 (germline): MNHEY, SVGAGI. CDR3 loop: CASSYEGREVYGYTF. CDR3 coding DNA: TGTGCCAGCAGTTACGAGGGCAGGGAGGTCTATGGCTACACCTTC.

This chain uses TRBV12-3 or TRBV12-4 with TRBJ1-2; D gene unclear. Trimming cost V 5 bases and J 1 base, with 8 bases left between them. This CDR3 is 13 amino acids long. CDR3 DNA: TGTGCCAGCAGTCCGGGAAGTAACTATGGCTACACCTTC. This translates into CASSPGSNYGYTF.

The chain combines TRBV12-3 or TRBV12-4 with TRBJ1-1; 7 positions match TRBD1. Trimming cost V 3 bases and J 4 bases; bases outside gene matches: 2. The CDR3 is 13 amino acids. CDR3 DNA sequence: TGTGCCAGCAGTTTCAGGGGGTCCACTGAAGCTTTCTTT. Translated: CASSFRGSTEAFF.

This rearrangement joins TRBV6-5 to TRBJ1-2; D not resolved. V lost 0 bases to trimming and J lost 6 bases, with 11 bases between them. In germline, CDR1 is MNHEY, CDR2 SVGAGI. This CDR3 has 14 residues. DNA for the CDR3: TGTGCCAGCAGTTACTCGCGGGGATTCGATGGCTACACCTTC. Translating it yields CASSYSRGFDGYTF.

The CDR3 DNA is TGTGCCAGCAGCTTCCCAGGGGTGAACACTGAAGCTTTCTTT. Protein: CASSFPGVNTEAFF. V gene TRBV5-4 combines with J gene TRBJ1-1, with D possibly matching TRBD1 (6 bases). Germline-derived CDR1 and CDR2 are SGHNT and YYREEE (reference sequence). Trimming removed 2 bases at V and 0 bases at J, with 8 bases between. CDR3 length equals 14 residues.

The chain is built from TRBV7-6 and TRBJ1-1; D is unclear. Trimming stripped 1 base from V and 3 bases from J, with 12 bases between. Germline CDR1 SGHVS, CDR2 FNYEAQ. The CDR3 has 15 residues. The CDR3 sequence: CASSLDRGGDTEAFF. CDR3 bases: TGTGCCAGCAGCTTAGACCGTGGCGGGGACACTGAAGCTTTCTTT.

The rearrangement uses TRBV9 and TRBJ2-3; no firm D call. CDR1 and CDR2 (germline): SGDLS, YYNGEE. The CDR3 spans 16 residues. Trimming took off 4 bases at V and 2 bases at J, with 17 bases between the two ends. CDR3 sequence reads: CASSPSGSSDTDTQYF. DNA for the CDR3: TGTGCCAGCAGCCCCTCGGGTTCTTCGGACACAGATACGCAGTATTTT.

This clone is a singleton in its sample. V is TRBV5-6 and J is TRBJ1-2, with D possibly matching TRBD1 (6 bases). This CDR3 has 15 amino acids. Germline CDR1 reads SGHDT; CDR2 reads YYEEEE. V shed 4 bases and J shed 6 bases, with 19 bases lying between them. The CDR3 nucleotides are TGTGCCAGCAGCCCCTCACGGGGGGCGTACGATGGCTACACCTTC. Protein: CASSPSRGAYDGYTF.

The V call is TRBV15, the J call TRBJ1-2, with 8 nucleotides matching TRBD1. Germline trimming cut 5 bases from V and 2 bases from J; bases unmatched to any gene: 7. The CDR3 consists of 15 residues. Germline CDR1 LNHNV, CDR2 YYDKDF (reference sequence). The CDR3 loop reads CATSPLRQGNYGYTF. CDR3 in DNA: TGTGCCACCAGCCCACTCCGACAGGGGAACTATGGCTACACCTTC.

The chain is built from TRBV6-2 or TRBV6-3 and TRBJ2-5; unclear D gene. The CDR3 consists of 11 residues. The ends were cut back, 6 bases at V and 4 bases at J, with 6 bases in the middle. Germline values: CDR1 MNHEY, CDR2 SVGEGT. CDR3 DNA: TGTGCCAGCAGCCATCTAGAGACCCAGTACTTC. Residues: CASSHLETQYF.

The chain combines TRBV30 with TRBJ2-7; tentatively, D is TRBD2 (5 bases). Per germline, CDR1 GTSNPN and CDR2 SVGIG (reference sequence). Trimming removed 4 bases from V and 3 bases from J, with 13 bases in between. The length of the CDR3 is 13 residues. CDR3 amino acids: CAWNNPGNYEQYF. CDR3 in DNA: TGTGCCTGGAATAACCCCGGGAACTACGAGCAGTACTTC.

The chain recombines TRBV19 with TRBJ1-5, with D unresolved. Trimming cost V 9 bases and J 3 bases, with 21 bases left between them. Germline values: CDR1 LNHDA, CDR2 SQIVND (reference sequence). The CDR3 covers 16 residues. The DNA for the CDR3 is TGTGCCAGCACATTTCGCCTTGGCGGGTTCAATCAGCCCCAGCATTTT. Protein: CASTFRLGGFNQPQHF.

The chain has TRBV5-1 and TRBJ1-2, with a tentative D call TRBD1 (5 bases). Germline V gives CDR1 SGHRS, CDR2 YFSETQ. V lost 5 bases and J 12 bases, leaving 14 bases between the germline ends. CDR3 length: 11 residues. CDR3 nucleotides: TGCGCCAGCAGTATGGACACGGAGCACACCTTC. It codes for CASSMDTEHTF.

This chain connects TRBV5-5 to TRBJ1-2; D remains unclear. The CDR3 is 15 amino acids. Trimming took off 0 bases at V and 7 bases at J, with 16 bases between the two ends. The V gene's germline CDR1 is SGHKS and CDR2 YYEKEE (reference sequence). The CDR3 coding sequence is TGTGCCAGCAGCTTGGCCCCGGGATCGGGCTCTGGCTACACCTTC. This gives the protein CASSLAPGSGSGYTF.

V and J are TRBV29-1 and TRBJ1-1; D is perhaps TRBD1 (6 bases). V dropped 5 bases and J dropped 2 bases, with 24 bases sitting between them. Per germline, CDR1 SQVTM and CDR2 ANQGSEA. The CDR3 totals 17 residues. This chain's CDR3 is CSVRGAIGRLHNTEAFF. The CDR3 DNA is TGCAGCGTTCGGGGGGCGATAGGACGACTCCACAACACTGAAGCTTTCTTT.

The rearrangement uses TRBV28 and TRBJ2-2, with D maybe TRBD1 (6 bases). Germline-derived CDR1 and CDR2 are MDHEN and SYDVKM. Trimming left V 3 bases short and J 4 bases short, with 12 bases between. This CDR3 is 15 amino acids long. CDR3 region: CASSFARGFTGELFF. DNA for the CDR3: TGTGCCAGCAGTTTTGCCAGGGGTTTCACCGGGGAGCTGTTTTTT. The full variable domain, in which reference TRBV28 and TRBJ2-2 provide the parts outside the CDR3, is DVKVTQSSRYLVKRTGEKVFLECVQDMDHENMFWYRQDPGLGLRLIYFSYDVKMKEKGDIPEGYSVSREKKERFSLILESASTNQTSMYLCASSFARGFTGELFFGEGSRLTVL.